These 7 T cell receptor beta chains originate from one sample sequenced in a study of shared clonotypes between healthy human individuals. Some clones are missing from TCRdb's copy, which holds only in-frame ones; the method was immunoSEQ multiplex PCR. The sample lists about 2.4 million clones, 93% occurring once. Sequencing used naive CD4+ T cells from PBMCs. Subset denoted: CD45RA+ positively selected. These receptors were obtained from a man younger than 30 in good health. Some clones in this sample may be carry-over from other donors' samples.

This rearrangement joins TRBV28 to TRBJ2-3, with D hard to call. Germline values: CDR1 MDHEN, CDR2 SYDVKM. The length of the CDR3 is 8 residues. The CDR3 DNA reads as TGTGTTGTGGATACGCAGTATTTT. The encoded protein is CVVDTQYF.

In this sample, this clone turned up once. The chain carries TRBV7-9 and TRBJ2-5; D remains ambiguous. Trimming left V 0 bases short and J 2 bases short, with 10 bases between. This CDR3 spans 15 amino acids. Germline values: CDR1 SEHNR, CDR2 FQNEAQ (reference sequence). The CDR3 protein is CASSLALGRQETQYF. The CDR3 bases are TGTGCCAGCAGCTTAGCATTGGGTAGACAAGAGACCCAGTACTTC.

The chain carries TRBV5-4 and TRBJ1-5; tentatively, D is TRBD1 (5 bases). The CDR3 runs to 13 residues. Deletions cut 2 bases from V and 7 bases from J, with 10 bases between. Germline loops: CDR1 SGHNT, CDR2 YYREEE (reference sequence). The CDR3 loop is CASSFGGGQPQHF. In nucleotides, the CDR3 is TGTGCCAGCAGCTTTGGGGGTGGGCAGCCCCAGCATTTT.

This clone was seen only once. The gene calls are TRBV6-1 and TRBJ2-5, with D perhaps matching TRBD1 (5 bases). Trimming pared 7 bases from V and 5 bases from J, leaving 11 bases between. The CDR3 sequence is 12 residues long. Germline CDR1 and CDR2: MNHNS and SASEGT. In nucleotides, the CDR3 is TGTGCCAGCAAGGGGAATGGGGAGACCCAGTACTTC. Translating gives CASKGNGETQYF.

Turning to this clone: The same CDR3 is also encoded by other DNA sequences in this sample. The gene calls are TRBV9 and TRBJ1-2, with 9 bases that match TRBD1. Germline V gives CDR1 SGDLS, CDR2 YYNGEE. CDR3 size: 14 residues. Unmatched junction bases numbered 3, after V lost 4 bases and J lost 2 bases. This chain's CDR3 is CASSPGTGNYGYTF. The CDR3 DNA reads TGTGCCAGCAGCCCCGGGACAGGGAACTATGGCTACACCTTC.

The CDR3 coding sequence is TGTGCCAGTAGTCGGACAGACGGCACAGATACGCAGTATTTT. The encoded protein is CASSRTDGTDTQYF. The chain recombines TRBV19 with TRBJ2-3; D is possibly TRBD1 (6 bases). Between the trimmed V and J ends, which lost 5 bases and 1 base, there was a span of 10 bases. Germline-derived CDR1 and CDR2 are LNHDA and SQIVND (reference sequence). The CDR3 runs to 14 residues.

This rearrangement joins TRBV4-2 to TRBJ1-6; D uncertain. Trimming removed 1 base at V and 13 bases at J, with 11 bases between. CDR3 length: 13 amino acids. The germline gives CDR1 LGHNA, CDR2 YNFKEQ. CDR3 sequence reads: CASSQARVAPLHF. CDR3 coding DNA: TGTGCCAGCAGCCAAGCGAGAGTTGCCCCCCTCCACTTT.